A selection of T cell receptor beta chains follows, all from one sample in a study of T cells in Graves' hyperthyroidism and ophthalmopathy. TCRdb analysed the multiplex PCR reads with MiXCR anew, one entry per CDR3 protein. Of about 400,000 distinct CDR3 sequences detected, over 12% appear once; the ten largest clones hold 25% to 30%. Sequencing input: blood. Receptors were obtained from a man over 45 with Graves' ophthalmopathy. CDR3s include the opening cysteine and the closing phenylalanine or tryptophan.

V	J	CDR3
TRBV6-1	TRBJ2-4	CASSDWASGSGNIQYF
TRBV3-1	TRBJ2-3	CASSQDRGDTDTQYF
TRBV20-1	TRBJ2-1	CSASSHRYNEQFF
TRBV7-9	TRBJ1-1	CASSLGDTAFF
TRBV7-8	TRBJ2-7	CASSLDRAGLGEQYF
TRBV28	TRBJ2-5	CASHLSGSVETQYF
TRBV29-1	TRBJ2-6	CSAFLAGGNGANVLTF
TRBV20-1	TRBJ1-4	CSASSGGREKLFF
TRBV2	TRBJ1-3	CASIRPRGSSGNTIYF
TRBV5-1	TRBJ2-7	CASSPQGQGAHEQYF
TRBV20-1	TRBJ2-1	CSASQREPYEQFF
TRBV9	TRBJ2-5	CASSVSGSVETQYF
TRBV6-1	TRBJ1-5	CASSEGGTASQPQHF
TRBV12-3/TRBV12-4	TRBJ1-6	CASSRAGTGGSPPHF
TRBV5-1	TRBJ2-2	CASSFLSLSSTGELFF
TRBV3-1	TRBJ2-1	CASSQVLRGTGNEQFF
TRBV20-1	TRBJ2-7	CSVTPGLSSYEQYF
TRBV29-1	TRBJ2-7	CSVEESGGFYEQYF